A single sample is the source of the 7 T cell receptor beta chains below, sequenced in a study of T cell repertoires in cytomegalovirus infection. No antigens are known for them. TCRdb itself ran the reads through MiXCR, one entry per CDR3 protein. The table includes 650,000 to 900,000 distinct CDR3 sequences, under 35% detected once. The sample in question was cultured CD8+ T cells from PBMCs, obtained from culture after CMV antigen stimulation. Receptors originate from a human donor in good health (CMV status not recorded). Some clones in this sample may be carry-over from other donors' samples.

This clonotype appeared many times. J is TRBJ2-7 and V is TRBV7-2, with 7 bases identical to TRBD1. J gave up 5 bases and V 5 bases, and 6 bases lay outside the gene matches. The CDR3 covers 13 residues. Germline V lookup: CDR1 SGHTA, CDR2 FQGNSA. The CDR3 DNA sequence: TGTGCCAGCAGCCTCCGACAGGGCCACGAGCAGTACGTC. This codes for CASSLRQGHEQYV.

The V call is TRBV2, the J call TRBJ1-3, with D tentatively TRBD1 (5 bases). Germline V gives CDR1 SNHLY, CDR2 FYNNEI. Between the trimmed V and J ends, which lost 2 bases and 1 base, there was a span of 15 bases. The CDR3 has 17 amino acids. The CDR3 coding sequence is TGTGCCAGCAGTGAATGGTGGCAGGGAGAATCTGGAAACACCATATATTTT. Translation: CASSEWWQGESGNTIYF.

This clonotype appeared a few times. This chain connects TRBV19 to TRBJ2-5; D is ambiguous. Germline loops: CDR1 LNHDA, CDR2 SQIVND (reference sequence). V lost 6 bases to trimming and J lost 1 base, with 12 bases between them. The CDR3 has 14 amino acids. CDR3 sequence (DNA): TGTGCCAGTAGCCCAGGACGATTCCAAGAGACCCAGTACTTC. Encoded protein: CASSPGRFQETQYF.

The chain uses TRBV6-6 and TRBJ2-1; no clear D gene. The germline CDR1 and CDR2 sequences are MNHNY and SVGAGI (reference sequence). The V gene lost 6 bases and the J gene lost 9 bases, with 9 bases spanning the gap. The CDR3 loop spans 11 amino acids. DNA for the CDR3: TGTGCCAGCAGCCGTCGTCTTGAGCAGTTCTTC. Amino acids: CASSRRLEQFF.

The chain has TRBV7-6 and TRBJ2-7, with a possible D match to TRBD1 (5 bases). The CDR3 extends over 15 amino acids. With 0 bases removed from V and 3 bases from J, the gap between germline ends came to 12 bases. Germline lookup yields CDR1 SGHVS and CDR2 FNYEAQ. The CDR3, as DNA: TGTGCCAGCAGCTTAGCCAAGGGGTCCCACTACGAGCAGTACGTC. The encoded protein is CASSLAKGSHYEQYV.

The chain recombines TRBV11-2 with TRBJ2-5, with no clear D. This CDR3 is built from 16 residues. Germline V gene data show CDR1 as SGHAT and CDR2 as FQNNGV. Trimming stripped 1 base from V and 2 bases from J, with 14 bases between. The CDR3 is CASSLGTRYSQETQYF. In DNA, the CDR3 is TGTGCCAGCAGCTTAGGGACGAGGTACTCACAAGAGACCCAGTACTTC.

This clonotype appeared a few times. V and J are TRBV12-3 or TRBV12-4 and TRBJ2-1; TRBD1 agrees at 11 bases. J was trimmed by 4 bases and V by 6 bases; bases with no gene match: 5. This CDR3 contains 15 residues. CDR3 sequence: CASRTGQGDYNEQFF. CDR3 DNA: TGTGCCAGCAGAACGGGACAGGGGGATTACAATGAGCAGTTCTTC.